Presented here are 7 T cell receptor beta chains from one specimen sequenced in a study of regulatory T cells in long-lasting Graves disease. The time point is: newly diagnosed GD, antithyroid drugs for less than 3 months. Extracted RNA from PBMCs served as the source of the TCR library. Through Arm-PCR of CDR3 regions and iRepertoire HTBI primers, TCR beta libraries were built. TCRdb called the multiplex PCR reads again in MiXCR, with one record for every CDR3 protein. The table includes 530,000 or so distinct CDR3 sequences, 15% to 20% detected once. These data also formed part of another study, on T cells in Graves' hyperthyroidism and ophthalmopathy.

The sample was peripheral blood mononuclear cells (PBMCs), taken at new diagnosis, from a patient treated with antithyroid drugs. These receptors originate from a young man with Graves disease.

Ten or more counts support this clonotype. The chain links TRBV30 to TRBJ1-1, with TRBD1 as a possible D gene (6 bases). The V end was cut by 0 bases, the J end by 1 base, with 9 bases between. The CDR3 consists of 14 residues. CDR1 is GTSNPN, CDR2 SVGIG, per germline (reference sequence). The CDR3 nucleotides are TGTGCCTGGAGTGTATCAGGGGAGAACACTGAAGCTTTCTTT. It translates to CAWSVSGENTEAFF.

In the case of this clonotype: This may arise from a read error, as a much more abundant clone is one base away. The chain carries TRBV20-1 and TRBJ2-4; tentative D call: TRBD1 (6 bases). The germline gives CDR1 DFQATT, CDR2 SNEGSKA (reference sequence). CDR3 length: 13 residues. In DNA form, the CDR3 reads TGCAGTGTTAGAAAATCACGACAGGTCATTCAGTACTTC. As protein: CSVRKSRQVIQYF.

In this sample, this clonotype turned up many times. V usage is TRBV7-9 and J usage is TRBJ2-3; possible D gene TRBD2, 7 bases. The CDR3 sequence is 17 residues long. V dropped 8 bases and J dropped 0 bases, with 21 bases sitting between them. In germline, CDR1 is SEHNR, CDR2 FQNEAQ (reference sequence). CDR3 bases: TGTGCCAGCGGAACCGGGGGCGGGAGTATGAGCACAGATACGCAGTATTTT. Encoded protein: CASGTGGGSMSTDTQYF.

The chain is built from TRBV2 and TRBJ1-2; D not resolved. This CDR3 spans 11 amino acids. V was trimmed by 9 bases and J by 6 bases, leaving 11 bases between them. Germline CDR1 and CDR2: SNHLY and FYNNEI. CDR3 coding DNA: TGTGCCAGGGACGACGTTAATGGCTACACCTTC. It yields the protein CARDDVNGYTF. The whole variable domain, filled in from reference TRBV2 and TRBJ1-2, reads EPEVTQTPSHQVTQMGQEVILRCVPISNHLYFYWYRQILGQKVEFLVSFYNNEISEKSEIFDDQFSVERPDGSNFTLKIRSTKLEDSAMYFCARDDVNGYTFGSGTRLTVV.

The chain employs TRBV27 and TRBJ2-5; TRBD2 agrees at 7 bases. Germline trimming cut 6 bases from V and 5 bases from J; bases unmatched to any gene: 15. Per the germline V gene, CDR1 is MNHEY and CDR2 is SMNVEV (reference sequence). This CDR3 contains 16 residues. The CDR3 DNA follows: TGTGCCAGCAGAAGCACCTCTAGCGGCCGCGGGGAGACCCAGTACTTC. Protein sequence: CASRSTSSGRGETQYF.

The table lists this clonotype with many counts. The chain has TRBV7-8 and TRBJ1-2; D uncertain. This CDR3 is built from 14 residues. Germline lookup yields CDR1 SGHVS and CDR2 FQNEAQ. V was trimmed by 2 bases and J by 6 bases, leaving 13 bases between them. The DNA of the CDR3 is TGTGCCAGCAGCTTAACCTCTAATGGGGATGGCTACACCTTC. Its protein product is CASSLTSNGDGYTF.

This clonotype came up a few times. The gene calls are TRBV6-1 and TRBJ1-2, with D uncertain. This CDR3 has 14 amino acids. Germline assignment: CDR1 MNHNS and CDR2 SASEGT. Trimming took 6 bases from V and 5 from J, leaving 16 bases between them. The CDR3 nucleotides read TGTGCCAGCAGCACCCTCGGTGTCGTGTATGGCTACACCTTC. Residues: CASSTLGVVYGYTF.